These 21 T cell receptor beta chains were sequenced from one sample in a study of blood T cell repertoires in COVID-19 (TCRdb year 2020). Preparation of the library involved the immunoSEQ multiplex PCR assay. TCRdb took this table from immuneACCESS and kept in-frame rearrangements with V and J called. Such tables lack part of the clones; where checked against another copy, unresolved V genes explain under half of the gap, and the rest is unexplained. This sample lists around 200,000 clones; roughly 88% were detected once. The ten largest clones capture about 7% of the sample. What was sequenced was peripheral blood. These receptors were collected from a woman aged 40 to 50 with COVID-19, enrolled during active disease.

The chain is built from TRBV19 and TRBJ1-5; TRBD1 might be the D (5 bases). Germline V gene lookup returns CDR1 LNHDA and CDR2 SQIVND (reference sequence). The germline V and J ends were trimmed by 6 bases and 3 bases, with 15 bases remaining between them. CDR3 length: 15 residues. In nucleotides, the CDR3 is TGTGCCAGTAGGAAGGGGAGGGCCGCCAATCAGCCCCAGCATTTT. This gives the protein CASRKGRAANQPQHF.

V is TRBV19 and J is TRBJ2-5; D call uncertain. CDR3 length equals 14 residues. Trimming left V 3 bases short and J 1 base short, with 9 bases between. Germline V CDR1 and CDR2: LNHDA, SQIVND (reference sequence). The CDR3 is CASSISSSQETQYF. The CDR3 DNA sequence: TGTGCCAGTAGTATTAGCTCGAGCCAAGAGACCCAGTACTTC.

The rearrangement uses TRBV7-2 and TRBJ2-7, with D tentatively TRBD2 (7 bases). V dropped 6 bases and J dropped 3 bases, with 18 bases sitting between them. Germline CDR1 SGHTA, CDR2 FQGNSA. The CDR3 is made up of 15 amino acids. CDR3 in amino acids: CASRPPRGARYEQYF. Written as DNA, the CDR3 is TGTGCCAGCAGGCCTCCTCGGGGGGCCCGCTACGAGCAGTACTTC.

V gene TRBV10-1 combines with J gene TRBJ2-1, with 11 bases lining up with TRBD1. Germline V CDR1 and CDR2: WNHNN, SYGVQD (reference sequence). The CDR3 extends over 12 amino acids. J was trimmed by 8 bases and V by 9 bases; bases with no gene match: 3. CDR3 sequence (DNA): TGCGCCAGTGAGGGACAGGGGGATGAGCAGTTCTTC. Translated: CASEGQGDEQFF.

V and J are TRBV19 and TRBJ1-1, with 8 bases identical to TRBD1. Looked up from germline, CDR1 is LNHDA and CDR2 is SQIVND (reference sequence). This CDR3 is built from 13 residues. V gave up 6 bases and J gave up 6 bases; unmatched junction bases: 6. As DNA, the CDR3 is TGTGCCAGTAGGACAGGGGCTTTTGCTGAAGCTTTCTTT. Its translation: CASRTGAFAEAFF.

This clone was detected only once. The V gene is TRBV18, the J gene TRBJ2-4; 10 bases line up with TRBD1. This CDR3 is 15 amino acids long. The germline gives CDR1 KGHSH, CDR2 LQKENI. Trimming removed 4 bases from V and 5 bases from J; junction bases left unmatched: 5. As DNA, the CDR3 is TGTGCCAGCTCACGAGACAGGGGGCGGGAAAACATTCAGTACTTC. Its translation: CASSRDRGRENIQYF.

J is TRBJ2-2 and V is TRBV7-7; the match to TRBD1 covers 7 bases. J gave up 5 bases and V 3 bases, and 9 bases lay outside the gene matches. This CDR3 spans 16 amino acids. The germline V gene encodes CDR1 SSHAT and CDR2 FNYEAQ (reference sequence). The CDR3 region is CASSFRQGLGTGELFF. In nucleotides, the CDR3 is TGTGCCAGCAGCTTCCGACAGGGTCTAGGGACCGGGGAGCTGTTTTTT.

This chain uses TRBV2 with TRBJ2-5; maybe TRBD1 (5 bases). This CDR3 spans 14 amino acids. Trimming pared 5 bases from V and 2 bases from J, leaving 12 bases between. Germline CDR1 SNHLY, CDR2 FYNNEI. CDR3 coding DNA: TGTGCCAGCAGTATGACAGCTACACAAGAGACCCAGTACTTC. Its protein is CASSMTATQETQYF.

The chain has TRBV6-5 and TRBJ1-3; D is unclear. The CDR3 sequence is 16 residues long. Germline-derived CDR1 and CDR2 are MNHEY and SVGAGI. Between the trimmed V and J ends, which lost 1 base and 0 bases, there was a span of 10 bases. CDR3 DNA sequence: TGTGCCAGCAGTTACTTGGGCCGTTCCTCTGGAAACACCATATATTTT. It translates to CASSYLGRSSGNTIYF.

The V call is TRBV11-2, the J call TRBJ2-1, with TRBD2 identical over 10 bases. The CDR3 sequence is 16 residues long. Germline CDR1 and CDR2: SGHAT and FQNNGV. V lost 0 bases, J lost 7 bases, and 6 bases stayed unmatched. The CDR3 bases are TGTGCCAGCAGCTTAGACGTGGGACTAGCGCGGAATGAGCAGTTCTTC. The encoded protein is CASSLDVGLARNEQFF.

The V and J genes are TRBV27 and TRBJ2-7, with 7 bases matching TRBD1. Trimming took 5 bases from V and 2 from J; bases not matched to a gene: 9. Germline V gene data show CDR1 as MNHEY and CDR2 as SMNVEV (reference sequence). The CDR3 is 15 amino acids. DNA for the CDR3: TGTGCCAGCAGTACAGACAGGGATCGAACCTACGAGCAGTACTTC. Amino acid sequence: CASSTDRDRTYEQYF.

J is TRBJ1-2 and V is TRBV15, with a tentative D call TRBD1 (6 bases). Germline V lookup: CDR1 LNHNV, CDR2 YYDKDF (reference sequence). The CDR3 extends over 14 amino acids. The V and J ends lost 9 bases and 2 bases respectively, with 16 bases between them. The CDR3 spells CATGDRSSNYGYTF. As DNA, the CDR3 is TGTGCCACTGGTGACAGGTCTTCCAACTATGGCTACACCTTC.

V usage is TRBV9 and J usage is TRBJ1-6; 9 bases map to TRBD1. Losses at the gene ends were 3 bases for V and 5 bases for J; bases not matched to a gene: 6. The CDR3 consists of 16 residues. Germline lookup yields CDR1 SGDLS and CDR2 YYNGEE. DNA for the CDR3: TGTGCCAGCAGCGCGGACAGGGGACGGAATAATTCACCCCTCCACTTT. This gives the protein CASSADRGRNNSPLHF.

The table lists this clone with a few counts. The CDR3 loop reads CASSSQGVGNTIYF. CDR3 coding DNA: TGTGCCAGCAGCTCCCAGGGGGTTGGAAACACCATATATTTT. The chain couples TRBV9 to TRBJ1-3; 7 bases map to TRBD1. The CDR3 has 14 residues. From germline, CDR1 is SGDLS and CDR2 YYNGEE. V lost 4 bases and J lost 3; bases outside the gene matches: 4.

The chain recombines TRBV7-2 with TRBJ1-2, with 8 bases lining up with TRBD1. Germline V gene data show CDR1 as SGHTA and CDR2 as FQGNSA. Trimming took 0 bases from V and 5 from J; bases not matched to a gene: 14. This CDR3 region has 18 residues. The CDR3 sequence is CASSLALNRGDRTYGYTF. CDR3 nucleotide sequence: TGTGCCAGCAGCTTAGCGCTAAATAGGGGGGACAGGACTTATGGCTACACCTTC.

This clone turned up a few times. This chain joins TRBV2 and TRBJ1-6; 7 bases map to TRBD1. V gave up 6 bases and J gave up 2 bases; unmatched junction bases: 4. Germline CDR1 and CDR2: SNHLY and FYNNEI. This CDR3 region has 15 residues. CDR3 in amino acids: CASRDGTAYNSPLHF. In DNA form, the CDR3 reads TGTGCCAGCAGGGATGGGACAGCCTATAATTCACCCCTCCACTTT.

The V gene is TRBV5-1, the J gene TRBJ2-2; 11 bases align to TRBD1. Looked up from germline, CDR1 is SGHRS and CDR2 is YFSETQ. With V trimmed by 2 bases and J by 7 bases, 4 bases remained unmatched. The CDR3 covers 15 residues. The CDR3 bases are TGCGCCAGCAGCTTCGGACAGGGGGCGGGCGGGGAGCTGTTTTTT. Protein sequence: CASSFGQGAGGELFF.

The count of this clone is one. This chain joins TRBV19 and TRBJ1-1; D uncertain. Germline values: CDR1 LNHDA, CDR2 SQIVND (reference sequence). This CDR3 contains 15 residues. Trimming removed 0 bases from V and 2 bases from J, with 10 bases in between. The chain's CDR3 is CASSIDQTANTEAFF. The CDR3 coding sequence is TGTGCCAGTAGTATAGATCAAACTGCCAACACTGAAGCTTTCTTT.

The V and J genes are TRBV7-2 and TRBJ1-1, with D tentatively TRBD1 (6 bases). Germline V CDR1 and CDR2: SGHTA, FQGNSA. Trimming shortened V by 6 bases and J by 5 bases, and 13 bases separated the two germline ends. The CDR3 runs 13 residues. The CDR3 bases are TGTGCCAGCAGGTTTCAGGGGTGGACTGAAGCTTTCTTT. Amino acid sequence: CASRFQGWTEAFF.

The V and J genes are TRBV6-1 and TRBJ2-4, with D perhaps TRBD2 (5 bases). Germline V CDR1 and CDR2: MNHNS, SASEGT. This CDR3 has 14 residues. Trimming left V 3 bases short and J 1 base short, with 7 bases between. CDR3 nucleotides: TGTGCCAGCAGTGAGAGGGCTGCCAAAAACATTCAGTACTTC. Translating it yields CASSERAAKNIQYF.

This clone was observed a few times. The V gene is TRBV13, the J gene TRBJ2-1; 9 nucleotides align to TRBD2. The CDR3 covers 17 residues. Germline loops: CDR1 PRHDT, CDR2 FYEKMQ (reference sequence). Trimming at V came to 7 bases and at J to 3 bases, leaving 13 bases not matched to a gene. The CDR3, as DNA: TGTGCCAGCAACCCCTCCGGGTCTAGCGGGATCTACAATGAGCAGTTCTTC. Translating it yields CASNPSGSSGIYNEQFF. The full variable domain, in which reference TRBV13 and TRBJ2-1 provide the parts outside the CDR3, is AAGVIQSPRHLIKEKRETATLKCYPIPRHDTVYWYQQGPGQDPQFLISFYEKMQSDKGSIPDRFSAQQFSDYHSELNMSSLELGDSALYFCASNPSGSSGIYNEQFFGPGTRLTVL.